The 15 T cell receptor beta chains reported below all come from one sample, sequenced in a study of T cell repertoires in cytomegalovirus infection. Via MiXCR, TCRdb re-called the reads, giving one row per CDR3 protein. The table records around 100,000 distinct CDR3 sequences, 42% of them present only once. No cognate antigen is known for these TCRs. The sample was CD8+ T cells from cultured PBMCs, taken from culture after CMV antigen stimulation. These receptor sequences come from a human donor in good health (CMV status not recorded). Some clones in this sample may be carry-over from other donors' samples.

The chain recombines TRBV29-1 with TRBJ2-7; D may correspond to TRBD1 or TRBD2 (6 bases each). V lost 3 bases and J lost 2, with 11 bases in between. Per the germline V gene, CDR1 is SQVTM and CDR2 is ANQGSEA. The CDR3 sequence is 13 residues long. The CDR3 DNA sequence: TGCAGCGTTGAGGACGGGGGCACCTACGAGCAGTACTTC. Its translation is CSVEDGGTYEQYF.

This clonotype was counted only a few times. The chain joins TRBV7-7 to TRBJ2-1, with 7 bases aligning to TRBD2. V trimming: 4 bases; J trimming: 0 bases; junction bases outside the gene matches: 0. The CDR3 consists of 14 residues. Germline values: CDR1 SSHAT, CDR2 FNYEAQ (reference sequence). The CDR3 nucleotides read TGTGCCAGCAGCTGGGGGGGCTCCTACAATGAGCAGTTCTTC. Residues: CASSWGGSYNEQFF.

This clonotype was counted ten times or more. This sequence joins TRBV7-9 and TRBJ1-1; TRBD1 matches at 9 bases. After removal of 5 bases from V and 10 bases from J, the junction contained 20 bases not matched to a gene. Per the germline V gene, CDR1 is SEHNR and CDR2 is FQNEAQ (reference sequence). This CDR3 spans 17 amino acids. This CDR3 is CASSPRDRAPLGEGAFF. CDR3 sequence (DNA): TGTGCCAGCAGCCCCCGGGACAGGGCACCTTTGGGCGAAGGAGCTTTCTTT.

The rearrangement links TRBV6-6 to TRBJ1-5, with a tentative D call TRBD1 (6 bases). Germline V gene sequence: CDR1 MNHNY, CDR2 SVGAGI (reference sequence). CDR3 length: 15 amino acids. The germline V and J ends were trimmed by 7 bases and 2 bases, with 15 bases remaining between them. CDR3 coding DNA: TGTGCCAGCACCAACAGGGATGGGGGCAATCAGCCCCAGCATTTT. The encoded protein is CASTNRDGGNQPQHF.

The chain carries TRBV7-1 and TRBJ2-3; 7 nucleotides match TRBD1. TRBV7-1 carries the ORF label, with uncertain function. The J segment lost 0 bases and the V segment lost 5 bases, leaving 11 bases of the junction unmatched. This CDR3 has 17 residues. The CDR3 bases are TGTGCCAGCAGCCCCCCCTTCGACAGGGAGAGCACAGATACGCAGTATTTT. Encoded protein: CASSPPFDRESTDTQYF.

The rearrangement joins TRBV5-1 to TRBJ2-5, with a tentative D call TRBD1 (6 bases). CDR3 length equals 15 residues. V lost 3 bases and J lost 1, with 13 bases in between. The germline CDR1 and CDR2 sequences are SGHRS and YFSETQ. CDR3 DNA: TGCGCCAGCAGCTGGGGAAGGACAGTCCAAGAGACCCAGTACTTC. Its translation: CASSWGRTVQETQYF.

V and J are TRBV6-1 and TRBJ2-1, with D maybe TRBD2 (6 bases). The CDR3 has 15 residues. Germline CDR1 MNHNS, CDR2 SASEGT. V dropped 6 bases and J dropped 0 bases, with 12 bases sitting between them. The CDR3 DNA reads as TGTGCCAGCAGAAAACAGGAGGGCTCCTACAATGAGCAGTTCTTC. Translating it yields CASRKQEGSYNEQFF.

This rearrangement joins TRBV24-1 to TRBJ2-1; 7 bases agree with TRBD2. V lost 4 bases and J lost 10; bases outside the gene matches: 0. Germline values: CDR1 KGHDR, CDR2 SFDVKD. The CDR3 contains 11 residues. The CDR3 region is CATSERGEQFF. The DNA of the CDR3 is TGTGCCACCAGTGAGCGGGGGGAGCAGTTCTTC.

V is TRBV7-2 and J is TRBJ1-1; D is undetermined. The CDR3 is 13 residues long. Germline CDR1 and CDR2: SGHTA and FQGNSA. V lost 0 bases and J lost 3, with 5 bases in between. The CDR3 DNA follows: TGTGCCAGCAGCTTAGCGGAATACACTGAAGCTTTCTTT. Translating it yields CASSLAEYTEAFF.

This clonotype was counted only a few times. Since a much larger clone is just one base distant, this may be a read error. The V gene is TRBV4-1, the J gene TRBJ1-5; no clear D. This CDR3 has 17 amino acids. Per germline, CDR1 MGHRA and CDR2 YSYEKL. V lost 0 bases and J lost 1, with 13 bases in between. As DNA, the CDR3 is TGCGCCAGCAGCCAAGAAGGAGGGAGAGCGAGCAATCAGCCCCAGCATTTT. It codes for CASSQEGGRASNQPQHF.

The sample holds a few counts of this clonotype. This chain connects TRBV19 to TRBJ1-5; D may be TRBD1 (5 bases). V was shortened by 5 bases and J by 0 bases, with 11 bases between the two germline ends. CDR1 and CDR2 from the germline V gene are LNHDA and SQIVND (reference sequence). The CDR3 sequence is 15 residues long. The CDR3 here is CASSWGSYSNQPQHF. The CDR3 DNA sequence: TGTGCCAGTAGTTGGGGGTCTTATAGCAATCAGCCCCAGCATTTT.

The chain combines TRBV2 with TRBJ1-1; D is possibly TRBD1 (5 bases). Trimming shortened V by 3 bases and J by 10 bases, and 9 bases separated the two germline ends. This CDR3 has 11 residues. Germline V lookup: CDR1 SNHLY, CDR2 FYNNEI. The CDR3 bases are TGTGCCAGCAGTGAGATAGGGGTAGCTTTCTTT. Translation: CASSEIGVAFF.

The CDR3 nucleotides are TGTGCCAGCAGTTACGTTTGGGCAGGGGCCACTGAAGCTTTCTTT. Protein product: CASSYVWAGATEAFF. The chain is built from TRBV6-8 and TRBJ1-1; maybe TRBD1 (6 bases). Germline V gives CDR1 MNHGY, CDR2 SAAAGT. This CDR3 comprises 15 residues. The V end lost 2 bases, the J end lost 4 bases, and 14 bases lay between the germline ends.

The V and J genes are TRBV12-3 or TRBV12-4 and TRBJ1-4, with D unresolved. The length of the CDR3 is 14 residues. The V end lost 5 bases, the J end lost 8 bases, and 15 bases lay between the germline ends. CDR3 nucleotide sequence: TGTGCCAGCAGTCTCGGGTCGGGAACAGAAAAACTGTTTTTT. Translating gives CASSLGSGTEKLFF.

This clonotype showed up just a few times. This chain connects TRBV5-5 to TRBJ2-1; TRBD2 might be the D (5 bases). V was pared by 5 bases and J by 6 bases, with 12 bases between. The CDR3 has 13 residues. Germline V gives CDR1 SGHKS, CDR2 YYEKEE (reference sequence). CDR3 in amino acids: CASSPWTFNEQFF. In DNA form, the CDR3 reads TGTGCCAGCAGTCCGTGGACTTTCAATGAGCAGTTCTTC.